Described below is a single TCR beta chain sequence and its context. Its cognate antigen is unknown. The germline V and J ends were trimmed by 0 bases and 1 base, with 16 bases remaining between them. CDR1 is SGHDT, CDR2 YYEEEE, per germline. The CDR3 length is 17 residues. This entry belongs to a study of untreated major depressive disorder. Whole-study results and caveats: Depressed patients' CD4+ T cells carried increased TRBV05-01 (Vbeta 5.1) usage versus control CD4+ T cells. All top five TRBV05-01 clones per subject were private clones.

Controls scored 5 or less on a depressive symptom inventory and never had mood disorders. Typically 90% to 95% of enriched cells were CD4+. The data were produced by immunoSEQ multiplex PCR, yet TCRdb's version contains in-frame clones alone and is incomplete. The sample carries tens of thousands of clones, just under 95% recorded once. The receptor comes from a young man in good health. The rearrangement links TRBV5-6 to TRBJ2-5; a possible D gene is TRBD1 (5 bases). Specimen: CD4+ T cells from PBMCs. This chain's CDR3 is CASSLVFFPGSQETQYF. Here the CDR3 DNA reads TGTGCCAGCAGCTTGGTTTTTTTTCCAGGGTCCCAAGAGACCCAGTACTTC.